The 7 T cell receptor beta chains reported below all come from one sample, sequenced in a study of immune evolution from preneoplasia to lung adenocarcinoma (dated by TCRdb to about 2021). The library was built by means of the immunoSEQ multiplex PCR assay. The table comes from immuneACCESS by way of TCRdb, which keeps in-frame sequences with V and J called. Part of the clones is missing from these tables; in studies checked, under half for an unresolved V gene and the rest for unknown reasons. The sample records 6,000 to 8,500 clones, about 85% of which are singletons. In total, the top ten clones hold around 7.7% of the sample. The sequenced material came from FFPE minimally invasive lung adenocarcinoma tissue. The cell subset or site label, as the study defines it: micro-invasive lung adenocarcinoma (MIA). The source is a person between 65 and 79 years old with lung adenocarcinoma.

The gene calls are TRBV29-1 and TRBJ2-5, with 10 bases lining up with TRBD2. Germline CDR1 reads SQVTM; CDR2 reads ANQGSEA. The junction had 9 bases not matched to a gene; V was cut back by 5 bases and J by 6 bases. The CDR3 has 14 residues. CDR3: CSVRIAGGGQTQYF. The CDR3 coding sequence is TGCAGCGTTCGAATAGCGGGGGGCGGGCAGACCCAGTACTTC.

The sample holds one count of this clone. This sequence joins TRBV5-6 and TRBJ2-6; D possibly corresponds to TRBD2 (5 bases). Per the germline V gene, CDR1 is SGHDT and CDR2 is YYEEEE. CDR3 length: 15 residues. The V end lost 1 base, the J end lost 2 bases, and 7 bases lay between the germline ends. The CDR3 nucleotides read TGTGCCAGCAGCTTGCGGAGGACTGGGGCCAACGTCCTGACTTTC. Its protein is CASSLRRTGANVLTF.

In its sample, this clone was seen once. The CDR3: CASSFGQGGTGELFF. DNA of the CDR3: TGTGCCAGCAGTTTTGGGCAGGGAGGTACCGGGGAGCTGTTTTTT. The chain couples TRBV27 to TRBJ2-2; weak D call: TRBD2 (6 bases). The CDR3 has 15 residues. Trimming cost V 3 bases and J 5 bases, with 13 bases left between them. CDR1 MNHEY and CDR2 SMNVEV come from the germline V gene (reference sequence).

The sample holds a few counts of this clone. This chain joins TRBV10-2 and TRBJ2-2; D unclear. The V end was cut by 1 base, the J end by 6 bases, with 6 bases between. Germline CDR1 is WSHSY and CDR2 is SAAADI. This CDR3 has 13 residues. CDR3 amino acids: CASSEWFAGELFF. The CDR3, as DNA: TGCGCCAGCAGTGAGTGGTTCGCCGGGGAGCTGTTTTTT.

The rearrangement links TRBV29-1 to TRBJ2-3; 11 bases fit TRBD1. This CDR3 contains 13 residues. Trimming cost V 8 bases and J 6 bases; bases outside gene matches: 7. Per the germline V gene, CDR1 is SQVTM and CDR2 is ANQGSEA. CDR3: CSLGQGAMDTQYF. The CDR3 nucleotides read TGCAGCCTTGGACAGGGGGCTATGGATACGCAGTATTTT.

The V and J genes are TRBV19 and TRBJ2-2; no clear D gene. V was shortened by 6 bases and J by 0 bases, with 8 bases between the two germline ends. The germline V gene encodes CDR1 LNHDA and CDR2 SQIVND (reference sequence). The CDR3 length is 14 residues. This chain's CDR3 is CASRPGSNTGELFF. For the CDR3, the DNA is TGTGCCAGTAGGCCGGGTTCGAACACCGGGGAGCTGTTTTTT. Full variable domain (outside the CDR3, taken from reference TRBV19 and TRBJ2-2): DGGITQSPKYLFRKEGQNVTLSCEQNLNHDAMYWYRQDPGQGLRLIYYSQIVNDFQKGDIAEGYSVSREKKESFPLTVTSAQKNPTAFYLCASRPGSNTGELFFGEGSRLTVL.

CDR3 bases: TGTGCCAGCAGCTTGAACAGGGCTTACGAGCAGTACTTC. It translates to CASSLNRAYEQYF. This sequence joins TRBV5-6 and TRBJ2-7; D might be TRBD1 (6 bases). The CDR3 is 13 amino acids. The V end was cut by 1 base, the J end by 4 bases, with 9 bases between. Germline CDR1 and CDR2: SGHDT and YYEEEE. Full variable domain (remainder filled in from reference TRBV5-6 and TRBJ2-7): DAGVTQSPTHLIKTRGQQVTLRCSPKSGHDTVSWYQQALGQGPQFIFQYYEEEERQRGNFPDRFSGHQFPNYSSELNVNALLLGDSALYLCASSLNRAYEQYFGPGTRLTVT.